The clone carrying this T cell receptor beta chain was counted ten times or more. This sample stems from a study of breast tumors, draining lymph nodes, adjacent tissues. TCRdb fed the multiplex PCR reads into MiXCR, producing one record per CDR3 protein. Of about 270,000 distinct CDR3 sequences listed, more than 30% are singletons. V lost 6 bases, J lost 4 bases, and 13 bases stayed unmatched. Germline assignment: CDR1 SGHTA and CDR2 FQGNSA. CDR3 length: 17 residues. The lymph nodes were axillary draining lymph nodes from breast cancer patients. The sequencing sample was made of axillary lymph node tissue. The clonotype was recovered from a female donor with breast cancer. Some clones in this sample may be carry-over from other donors' samples. This chain connects TRBV7-2 to TRBJ2-1, with TRBD2 matching 9 bases. CDR3 sequence: CASRRGVAGDVYNEQFF. DNA of the CDR3: TGTGCCAGCAGGAGGGGGGTAGCGGGAGATGTATACAATGAGCAGTTCTTC.